This is a list of T cell receptor beta chains from one sample in a study of identical twins. TCRdb ran MiXCR on the 5' RACE reads and lists one entry per CDR3 protein. This sample has approximately 1.8 million distinct CDR3 sequences, with under 35% found just once. The sequenced sample consisted of cord blood. The receptors stem from a newborn girl in good health. Both conserved end residues are part of each CDR3. The D gene is left open where the match is weak. Size is stated for part of the rows, as once, few or many counts, or as a class when the clone is expanded.

-	-	TRBV19	TRBJ2-7	CASSPGAGNYEQYF	TGTGCCAGTAGCCCTGGGGCGGGTAACTACGAGCAGTACTTC
TRBD2	few	TRBV20-1	TRBJ2-5	CSAMRTSGDETQYF	TGCAGTGCTATGAGGACTAGCGGGGATGAGACCCAGTACTTC
-	-	TRBV28	TRBJ1-2	CAGSLEHYGYTF	TGTGCCGGCAGTTTAGAGCACTATGGCTACACCTTC
-	few	TRBV6-2/TRBV6-3	TRBJ2-7	CASRRDPDSAEQYF	TGTGCCAGCAGAAGGGACCCGGACTCCGCCGAGCAGTACTTC
TRBD1	-	TRBV27	TRBJ1-2	CASGGTGYGYTF	TGTGCCAGTGGAGGGACAGGCTATGGCTACACCTTC
-	-	TRBV27	TRBJ2-3	CASSFDPFIADTQYF	TGTGCCAGCAGTTTCGACCCCTTTATAGCAGATACGCAGTATTTT
-	few	TRBV5-1	TRBJ2-7	CASSFADSYNEQYF	TGCGCCAGCAGCTTCGCAGATTCCTACAATGAGCAGTACTTC
-	few	TRBV2	TRBJ1-2	CASSERWGPQEDYGYTF	TGTGCCAGCAGTGAAAGGTGGGGGCCCCAGGAGGACTATGGCTACACCTTC
TRBD2	-	TRBV7-6	TRBJ2-3	CASSLSAGFIDTQYF	TGTGCCAGCAGCCTCTCAGCGGGGTTCATAGATACGCAGTATTTT
TRBD2	few	TRBV20-1	TRBJ2-7	CSAFPLAEAYEQYF	TGCAGTGCCTTCCCCCTAGCGGAGGCCTACGAGCAGTACTTC
TRBD1	-	TRBV10-3	TRBJ2-5	CAISGGAGGYNEQYF	TGTGCCATCAGTGGGGGGGCAGGGGGCTACAATGAGCAGTACTTC
-	-	TRBV5-4	TRBJ1-2	CASSFSPGTNTAGYTF	TGTGCCAGCAGCTTTTCCCCAGGGACAAATACGGCGGGCTACACCTTC
TRBD2	-	TRBV2	TRBJ2-1	CASSEVRGGYNEQFF	TGTGCCAGCAGTGAAGTAAGGGGAGGGTACAATGAGCAGTTCTTC
TRBD2	few	TRBV14	TRBJ2-1	CASSPAGIYNEQFF	TGTGCCAGCAGCCCAGCGGGGATTTACAATGAGCAGTTCTTC
TRBD1	-	TRBV4-1	TRBJ2-7	CACSQDRGEQYF	TGCGCCTGCAGCCAAGACAGGGGCGAGCAGTACTTC
-	-	TRBV20-1	TRBJ2-4	CSARGGLNPLGVQYF	TGCAGTGCTAGAGGGGGACTCAACCCACTTGGTGTGCAGTACTTC
-	many	TRBV12-3/TRBV12-4	TRBJ2-7	CASSFPRTESYEQYF	TGTGCCAGCAGTTTCCCACGGACAGAATCCTACGAGCAGTACTTC
-	-	TRBV2	TRBJ2-7	CASSETLEQYF	TGTGCCAGCAGTGAAACCCTCGAGCAGTACTTC
TRBD1	once	TRBV5-1	TRBJ1-1	CASSLTGSATEAFF	TGCGCCAGCAGCCTGACAGGGTCGGCCACTGAAGCTTTCTTT
-	-	TRBV5-8	TRBJ1-2	CASSYHRVYGYTF	TGTGCCAGCAGCTACCACAGGGTCTATGGCTACACCTTC
TRBD2	many	TRBV10-2	TRBJ2-3	CASSEGAGEQYF	TGCGCCAGCAGTGAAGGGGCGGGGGAGCAGTATTTT